This T cell receptor (beta chain) was sequenced in a study of blood T cell repertoires in COVID-19. Overall study context: Sites across the United States, Italy and Spain contributed samples from acute and convalescent COVID-19.

The method was immunoSEQ multiplex PCR; TCRdb's version includes in-frame clones alone and lacks a portion of them. The sample yields some 300,000 clones, 75% to 90% seen once. The germline CDR1 and CDR2 sequences are SGHDT and YYEEEE. This CDR3 spans 13 amino acids. With 5 bases clipped from V and 5 bases from J, the junction kept 6 bases outside the gene matches. This receptor was taken from a man younger than 35 with active or convalescent COVID-19. Material for sequencing was peripheral blood. This chain links TRBV5-6 with TRBJ1-2, with TRBD1 matching 7 bases. CDR3 sequence: CASRKQGPYGYTF. The CDR3 DNA follows: TGTGCCAGCAGAAAACAGGGGCCTTATGGCTACACCTTC.